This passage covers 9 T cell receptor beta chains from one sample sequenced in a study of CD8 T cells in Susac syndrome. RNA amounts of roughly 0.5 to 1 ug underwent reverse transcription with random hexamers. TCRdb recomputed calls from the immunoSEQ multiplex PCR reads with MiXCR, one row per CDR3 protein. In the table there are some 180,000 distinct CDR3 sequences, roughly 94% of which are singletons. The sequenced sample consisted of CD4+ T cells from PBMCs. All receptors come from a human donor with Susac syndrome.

The CDR3 DNA sequence: TGTGCCAGCAGAGAGTCTGGGATTAACGAGCAGTACTTC. Protein: CASRESGINEQYF. The rearrangement joins TRBV28 to TRBJ2-7; D ambiguous. Trimming removed 6 bases at V and 5 bases at J, with 14 bases between. Germline loops: CDR1 MDHEN, CDR2 SYDVKM. The CDR3 runs 13 residues.

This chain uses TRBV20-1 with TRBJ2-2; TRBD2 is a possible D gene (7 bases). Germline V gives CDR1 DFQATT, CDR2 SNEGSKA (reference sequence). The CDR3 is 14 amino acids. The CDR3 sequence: CSVGMRGRPGELFF. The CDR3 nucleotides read TGCAGCGTCGGCATGCGGGGGCGCCCCGGGGAGCTGTTTTTT.

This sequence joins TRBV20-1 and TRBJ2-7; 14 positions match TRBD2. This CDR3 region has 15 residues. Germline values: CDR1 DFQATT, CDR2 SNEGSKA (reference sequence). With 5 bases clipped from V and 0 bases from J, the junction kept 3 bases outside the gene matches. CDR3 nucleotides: TGCAGTGCTCACGGGACTAGCGGGAGCTCCTACGAGCAGTACTTC. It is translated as CSAHGTSGSSYEQYF.

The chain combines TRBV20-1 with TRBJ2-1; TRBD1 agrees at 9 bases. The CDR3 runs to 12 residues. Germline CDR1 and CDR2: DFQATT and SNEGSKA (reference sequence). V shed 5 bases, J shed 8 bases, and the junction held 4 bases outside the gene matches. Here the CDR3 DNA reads TGCAGTGCTTGGGACAGGGTGGATGAGCAGTTCTTC. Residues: CSAWDRVDEQFF.

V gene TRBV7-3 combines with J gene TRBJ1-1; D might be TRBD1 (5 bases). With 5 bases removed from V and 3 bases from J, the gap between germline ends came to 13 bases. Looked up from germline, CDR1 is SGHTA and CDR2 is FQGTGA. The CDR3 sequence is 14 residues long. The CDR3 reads CASSPSGAHTEAFF. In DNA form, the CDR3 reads TGTGCCAGCAGCCCATCCGGGGCCCACACTGAAGCTTTCTTT. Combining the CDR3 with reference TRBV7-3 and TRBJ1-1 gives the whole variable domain GAGVSQTPSNKVTEKGKYVELRCDPISGHTALYWYRQSLGQGPEFLIYFQGTGAADDSGLPNDRFFAVRPEGSVSTLKIQRTERGDSAVYLCASSPSGAHTEAFFGQGTRLTVV.

The CDR3 nucleotides are TGCAGTGCTAGAACTAGTCAGACCTACAATGAGCAGTTCTTC. Amino acids: CSARTSQTYNEQFF. The chain uses TRBV20-1 and TRBJ2-1, with D tentatively TRBD2 (5 bases). The germline V gene encodes CDR1 DFQATT and CDR2 SNEGSKA (reference sequence). The CDR3 runs 14 residues. Trimming shortened V by 2 bases and J by 2 bases, and 10 bases separated the two germline ends.

CDR3 DNA: TGTGCCAGCAGCTCCGGGACCGCGAATTCACCCCTCCACTTT. The encoded protein is CASSSGTANSPLHF. The chain combines TRBV7-3 with TRBJ1-6; a possible D gene is TRBD1 (5 bases). Germline loops: CDR1 SGHTA, CDR2 FQGTGA. V lost 4 bases and J lost 7, with 11 bases in between. This CDR3 contains 14 residues.

DNA for the CDR3: TGTGCCAGCAGCCATCCCGGACAGGTTTCCTACGAGCAGTACTTC. Translated: CASSHPGQVSYEQYF. The chain joins TRBV3-1 to TRBJ2-7; 7 bases match TRBD1. Germline lookup yields CDR1 LGHDT and CDR2 YNNKEL (reference sequence). The CDR3 sequence is 15 residues long. The J segment lost 1 base and the V segment lost 3 bases, leaving 6 bases of the junction unmatched.

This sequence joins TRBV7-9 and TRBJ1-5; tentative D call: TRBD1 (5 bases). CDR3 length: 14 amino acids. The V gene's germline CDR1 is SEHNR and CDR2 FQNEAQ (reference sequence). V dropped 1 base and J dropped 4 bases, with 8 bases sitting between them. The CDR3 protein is CASSLGTLNQPQHF. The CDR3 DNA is TGTGCCAGCAGCTTAGGGACACTGAATCAGCCCCAGCATTTT.